Following are 24 T cell receptor beta chains from one sample sequenced in a study of cytomegalovirus exposure and HLA in healthy donors. Primers for the PCR totalled 60 Vbeta and 13 Jbeta. Sequenced by immunoSEQ multiplex PCR; TCRdb stores in-frame clones only, minus some. The sample has approximately 150,000 clones, roughly 80% seen once. The specimen sequenced was PBMCs. These TCRs come from a boy aged 2 to 9 in good health and CMV-seronegative.

This chain joins TRBV7-9 and TRBJ1-1; 9 nucleotides align to TRBD1. Germline CDR1 is SEHNR and CDR2 is FQNEAQ (reference sequence). The CDR3 sequence is 15 residues long. V shed 5 bases and J 6 bases; nucleotides not matched to a gene: 10. DNA of the CDR3: TGTGCCAGCAGCCCAAGCACAGGGGGCAGGGCTGAAGCTTTCTTT. Protein product: CASSPSTGGRAEAFF.

This rearrangement joins TRBV5-1 to TRBJ1-2, with 8 nucleotides matching TRBD1. The CDR3 runs 17 residues. The J segment lost 7 bases and the V segment lost 4 bases, leaving 18 bases of the junction unmatched. The germline V gene encodes CDR1 SGHRS and CDR2 YFSETQ. CDR3 region: CASSVGNSGTGRLGYTF. The CDR3 nucleotides are TGCGCCAGCAGCGTGGGAAACTCCGGGACAGGTCGTCTTGGCTACACCTTC.

The chain joins TRBV7-9 to TRBJ1-1; 8 bases agree with TRBD1. The CDR3 sequence is 16 residues long. V shed 4 bases, J shed 1 base, and the junction held 8 bases outside the gene matches. CDR1 and CDR2 (germline): SEHNR, FQNEAQ (reference sequence). CDR3: CASSSMDRVENTEAFF. Here the CDR3 DNA reads TGTGCCAGCAGCTCAATGGACAGGGTCGAGAACACTGAAGCTTTCTTT.

This clone appeared a single time. Other DNA sequences in this specimen translate into the identical CDR3. V gene TRBV5-1 combines with J gene TRBJ2-1; 11 positions agree with TRBD2. The CDR3 totals 15 residues. The germline gives CDR1 SGHRS, CDR2 YFSETQ. Trimming at V came to 3 bases and at J to 4 bases, leaving 3 bases not matched to a gene. The CDR3 loop is CASSSGLAVYNEQFF. CDR3 DNA sequence: TGCGCCAGCAGCTCGGGACTAGCGGTTTACAATGAGCAGTTCTTC. The complete variable domain, with remaining parts taken from reference TRBV5-1 and TRBJ2-1, reads KAGVTQTPRYLIKTRGQQVTLSCSPISGHRSVSWYQQTPGQGLQFLFEYFSETQRNKGNFPGRFSGRQFSNSRSEMNVSTLELGDSALYLCASSSGLAVYNEQFFGPGTRLTVL.

This sequence joins TRBV14 and TRBJ2-1; D is possibly TRBD2 (6 bases). Germline lookup yields CDR1 SGHDN and CDR2 FVKESK. Trimming stripped 0 bases from V and 8 bases from J, with 26 bases between. This CDR3 spans 19 amino acids. The CDR3 sequence: CASSQDLKLSTSLADEQFF. CDR3 DNA sequence: TGTGCCAGCAGCCAAGATTTGAAGTTGTCTACTAGCTTGGCGGATGAGCAGTTCTTC. Combining the CDR3 with reference TRBV14 and TRBJ2-1 gives the whole variable domain EAGVTQFPSHSVIEKGQTVTLRCDPISGHDNLYWYRRVMGKEIKFLLHFVKESKQDESGMPNNRFLAERTGGTYSTLKVQPAELEDSGVYFCASSQDLKLSTSLADEQFFGPGTRLTVL.

Concerning this clone: Other DNA sequences in the sample encode the same CDR3. The V call is TRBV4-1, the J call TRBJ2-7; TRBD1 might be the D (5 bases). V was trimmed by 0 bases and J by 0 bases, leaving 12 bases between them. Germline V lookup: CDR1 MGHRA, CDR2 YSYEKL. CDR3 length: 16 residues. CDR3 in DNA: TGCGCCAGCAGCCAAGATGGTACAGACAGCTCCTACGAGCAGTACTTC. Protein sequence: CASSQDGTDSSYEQYF.

The genes are TRBV29-1 and TRBJ2-1; TRBD2 matches at 10 bases. Germline assignment: CDR1 SQVTM and CDR2 ANQGSEA. The CDR3 has 16 residues. V trimming: 6 bases; J trimming: 0 bases; junction bases outside the gene matches: 8. The CDR3 region is CSVKAGGSSSYNEQFF. For the CDR3, the DNA is TGCAGCGTCAAAGCGGGGGGGTCCTCCTCCTACAATGAGCAGTTCTTC.

V gene TRBV7-9 combines with J gene TRBJ2-7; possible D gene TRBD2, 6 bases. The V end was cut by 3 bases, the J end by 0 bases, with 24 bases between. The CDR3 runs to 19 residues. The germline V gene encodes CDR1 SEHNR and CDR2 FQNEAQ (reference sequence). The CDR3 nucleotides are TGTGCCAGCAGCTTTTTCGGACAACCGGGACTGGCGGTCTCCTACGAGCAGTACTTC. Translating it yields CASSFFGQPGLAVSYEQYF. Together with reference TRBV7-9 and TRBJ2-7, the CDR3 gives the full variable domain: DTGVSQNPRHKITKRGQNVTFRCDPISEHNRLYWYRQTLGQGPEFLTYFQNEAQLEKSRLLSDRFSAERPKGSFSTLEIQRTEQGDSAMYLCASSFFGQPGLAVSYEQYFGPGTRLTVT.

The chain employs TRBV28 and TRBJ2-2; 8 positions match TRBD1. Germline CDR1 is MDHEN and CDR2 is SYDVKM. V was pared by 5 bases and J by 3 bases, with 8 bases of the junction left unmatched. The CDR3 is made up of 16 amino acids. CDR3 region: CASSPPQGGDTGELFF. In nucleotides, the CDR3 is TGTGCCAGCAGTCCGCCACAGGGGGGAGACACCGGGGAGCTGTTTTTT.

The chain joins TRBV5-4 to TRBJ2-5; 9 nucleotides match TRBD2. Per germline, CDR1 SGHNT and CDR2 YYREEE (reference sequence). The V segment lost 4 bases and the J segment 4 bases; nucleotides outside the gene matches: 11. This CDR3 spans 16 amino acids. CDR3 nucleotides: TGTGCCAGCAGCCCGGACGCGGGGGGGCCGGGAGAGACCCAGTACTTC. The encoded protein is CASSPDAGGPGETQYF.

This sequence joins TRBV7-2 and TRBJ1-2; D not certain. CDR3 length equals 13 residues. The germline gives CDR1 SGHTA, CDR2 FQGNSA. The V and J ends lost 5 bases and 8 bases respectively, with 15 bases between them. CDR3 protein: CASSPMGMGGYTF. CDR3 DNA sequence: TGTGCCAGCAGCCCGATGGGTATGGGCGGCTACACCTTC. The full variable domain, completed using reference TRBV7-2 and TRBJ1-2, is GAGVSQSPSNKVTEKGKDVELRCDPISGHTALYWYRQSLGQGLEFLIYFQGNSAPDKSGLPSDRFSAERTGGSVSTLTIQRTQQEDSAVYLCASSPMGMGGYTFGSGTRLTVV.

This sequence joins TRBV4-1 and TRBJ2-7, with D unclear. V lost 0 bases and J 4 bases, leaving 4 bases between the germline ends. Germline V CDR1 and CDR2: MGHRA, YSYEKL. The CDR3 loop spans 12 amino acids. The CDR3 is CASSQDGYEQYF. The CDR3 bases are TGCGCCAGCAGCCAAGACGGGTACGAGCAGTACTTC.

The chain combines TRBV7-2 with TRBJ2-7; tentatively, D is TRBD1 (5 bases). Per germline, CDR1 SGHTA and CDR2 FQGNSA. With 9 bases removed from V and 5 bases from J, the gap between germline ends came to 20 bases. This CDR3 spans 14 amino acids. The CDR3: CASSTQDQGHEQYF. For the CDR3, the DNA is TGTGCCAGTAGCACCCAGGATCAGGGCCACGAGCAGTACTTC.

The J gene is TRBJ2-7, the V gene TRBV6-5; D is perhaps TRBD1 (6 bases). V was cut by 2 bases and J by 1 base, with 12 bases left in between. CDR3 length: 15 residues. Germline-derived CDR1 and CDR2 are MNHEY and SVGAGI. This CDR3 is CASSYPTGSSYEQYF. The CDR3 DNA is TGTGCCAGCAGTTACCCGACAGGCAGTTCCTACGAGCAGTACTTC.

In nucleotides, the CDR3 is TGTGCCAGCTCACCGTGGAGCGTCCAAGAGACCCAGTACTTC. As protein: CASSPWSVQETQYF. The J gene is TRBJ2-5, the V gene TRBV18; D ambiguous. V was pared by 3 bases and J by 1 base, with 9 bases between. The CDR3 covers 14 residues. The germline V gene has CDR1 KGHSH and CDR2 LQKENI.

The chain recombines TRBV20-1 with TRBJ2-5; D call uncertain. Germline loops: CDR1 DFQATT, CDR2 SNEGSKA (reference sequence). V was trimmed by 5 bases and J by 0 bases, leaving 4 bases between them. The CDR3 sequence is 11 residues long. The CDR3 loop is CSAQYQETQYF. CDR3 DNA: TGCAGTGCTCAGTACCAAGAGACCCAGTACTTC.

This chain uses TRBV5-4 with TRBJ2-4, with D hard to call. The CDR3 length is 14 residues. V was shortened by 0 bases and J by 3 bases, with 7 bases between the two germline ends. Germline CDR1 SGHNT, CDR2 YYREEE (reference sequence). DNA for the CDR3: TGTGCCAGCAGCTTGGGGAGTGACAAAAACATTCAGTACTTC. This gives the protein CASSLGSDKNIQYF.

The chain carries TRBV28 and TRBJ2-3; D is perhaps TRBD2 (5 bases). Per the germline V gene, CDR1 is MDHEN and CDR2 is SYDVKM. The CDR3 has 14 amino acids. The V and J ends lost 6 bases and 3 bases respectively, with 13 bases between them. The CDR3 nucleotides are TGTGCCAGCAGCCCGGGGAGCAGTACAGATACGCAGTATTTT. Protein product: CASSPGSSTDTQYF. The entire variable domain, with the rest obtained from reference TRBV28 and TRBJ2-3, is as follows: DVKVTQSSRYLVKRTGEKVFLECVQDMDHENMFWYRQDPGLGLRLIYFSYDVKMKEKGDIPEGYSVSREKKERFSLILESASTNQTSMYLCASSPGSSTDTQYFGPGTRLTVL.

This clone was picked up one time. CDR3 DNA: TGTGCCAGCAGTGAAGGAGCAGGGGGCTACGAGCAGTACTTC. Translation: CASSEGAGGYEQYF. The chain uses TRBV2 and TRBJ2-7, with 7 bases fitting TRBD1. Germline-derived CDR1 and CDR2 are SNHLY and FYNNEI. Trimming removed 1 base from V and 3 bases from J; junction bases left unmatched: 3. This CDR3 contains 14 residues.

This clone is a singleton in its sample. The chain links TRBV14 to TRBJ2-3; 9 bases are shared with TRBD2. With V trimmed by 0 bases and J by 0 bases, 7 bases remained unmatched. Germline V gene lookup returns CDR1 SGHDN and CDR2 FVKESK. CDR3 length: 18 amino acids. CDR3 coding DNA: TGTGCCAGCAGCCAAGAACGGACTAGCGCCCGTAGCACAGATACGCAGTATTTT. Amino acids: CASSQERTSARSTDTQYF.

V and J are TRBV19 and TRBJ2-1; 10 bases are shared with TRBD2. Germline CDR1 LNHDA, CDR2 SQIVND (reference sequence). V lost 2 bases to trimming and J lost 3 bases; unmatched junction nucleotides: 1. The CDR3 has 15 residues. For the CDR3, the DNA is TGTGCCAGTAGTATAAGCGGGGGGGACTACAATGAGCAGTTCTTC. Protein sequence: CASSISGGDYNEQFF.

This chain joins TRBV29-1 and TRBJ2-2; TRBD2 agrees at 7 bases. The ends lost 7 bases at V and 2 bases at J; junction bases unmatched: 7. There are 14 residues in the CDR3. Per germline, CDR1 SQVTM and CDR2 ANQGSEA. CDR3 sequence: CSGYRGVNTGELFF. The CDR3 coding sequence is TGCAGCGGCTACCGGGGGGTAAACACCGGGGAGCTGTTTTTT.

The J gene is TRBJ2-7, the V gene TRBV9; 10 bases are a match to TRBD2. The CDR3 has 15 residues. The V gene end was trimmed by 4 bases and the J gene end by 3 bases; junction bases not matched to a gene: 7. Germline CDR1 is SGDLS and CDR2 is YYNGEE. The CDR3 DNA follows: TGTGCCAGCAGCCCCTCAGCTAGCGGGAGCTACGAGCAGTACTTC. Residues: CASSPSASGSYEQYF.

This chain joins TRBV14 and TRBJ2-7; 7 nucleotides agree with TRBD1. Germline V gene sequence: CDR1 SGHDN, CDR2 FVKESK. V lost 0 bases and J lost 4; bases outside the gene matches: 12. The CDR3 has 17 amino acids. The DNA of the CDR3 is TGTGCCAGCAGCCAAGACATGGCATGGGGACAGCCGTACGAGCAGTACTTC. Encoded protein: CASSQDMAWGQPYEQYF.